This passage covers 22 T cell receptor beta chains from one sample sequenced in a study of blood T cells in healthy people across ages. Combining a sample-barcoded 5' primer with a J-beta primer mix, a second PCR ran for 7 to 11 cycles. MiXCR, applied by TCRdb to the 5' RACE reads, yields one record per CDR3 protein. Of 250,000 to 300,000 distinct CDR3 sequences detected, 27% appear once; the ten largest clones hold 29%. Material: blood. Source of these receptors: a woman in her seventies in good health.

In this sample, this clonotype turned up many times. V is TRBV7-6 and J is TRBJ2-6, with D unresolved. The CDR3 runs 15 residues. Germline values: CDR1 SGHVS, CDR2 FNYEAQ. V was cut by 5 bases and J by 0 bases, with 8 bases left in between. Here the CDR3 DNA reads TGTGCCAGCAGCAATGACAACTCTGGGGCCAACGTCCTGACTTTC. Translated, it gives CASSNDNSGANVLTF.

The table lists this clonotype with many counts. This chain uses TRBV20-1 with TRBJ1-1, with D possibly TRBD1 on 5 matching bases. The CDR3 is made up of 18 amino acids. V lost 0 bases and J 8 bases, leaving 28 bases between the germline ends. CDR1 is DFQATT, CDR2 SNEGSKA, per germline (reference sequence). Written as DNA, the CDR3 is TGCAGTGCTAGAGATCTTGTTCGGGGGTATATGCCCTTTTTCGAAGCTTTCTTT. It codes for CSARDLVRGYMPFFEAFF.

This clonotype was seen at least ten times. The chain uses TRBV7-2 and TRBJ1-5; perhaps TRBD1 as D (6 bases). Trimming took 6 bases from V and 7 from J, leaving 13 bases between them. The germline V gene encodes CDR1 SGHTA and CDR2 FQGNSA. The CDR3 covers 13 residues. The CDR3 loop is CASSFEQGQPQHF. The CDR3 coding sequence is TGTGCCAGCAGTTTCGAACAGGGACAGCCCCAGCATTTT.

This clonotype was counted between two and nine times. The rearrangement links TRBV12-5 to TRBJ2-6, with D possibly being TRBD1 or TRBD2 (5 bases each). The CDR3 extends over 17 amino acids. Looked up from germline, CDR1 is LGHNT and CDR2 is FRNRAP. The V gene lost 6 bases and the J gene lost 0 bases, with 15 bases spanning the gap. CDR3 nucleotides: TGTGCTAGTGGCCCGGGGCCTGACCTCTCTGGGGCCAACGTCCTGACTTTC. Amino acid sequence: CASGPGPDLSGANVLTF. The full variable domain, its missing parts supplied by reference TRBV12-5 and TRBJ2-6, is DARVTQTPRHKVTEMGQEVTMRCQPILGHNTVFWYRQTMMQGLELLAYFRNRAPLDDSGMPKDRFSAEMPDATLATLKIQPSEPRDSAVYFCASGPGPDLSGANVLTFGAGSRLTVL.

CDR3 region: CASSFGWADTQYF. CDR3 sequence (DNA): TGTGCCAGCAGCTTCGGGTGGGCAGATACGCAGTATTTT. This chain connects TRBV7-6 to TRBJ2-3, with unresolved D. This CDR3 region has 13 residues. Trimming cost V 3 bases and J 4 bases, with 8 bases left between them. The germline CDR1 and CDR2 sequences are SGHVS and FNYEAQ. Supplemented by reference TRBV7-6 and TRBJ2-3, the full variable domain reads GAGVSQSPRYKVTKRGQDVALRCDPISGHVSLYWYRQALGQGPEFLTYFNYEAQQDKSGLPNDRFSAERPEGSISTLTIQRTEQRDSAMYRCASSFGWADTQYFGPGTRLTVL.

This clonotype was found many times. V gene TRBV4-2 combines with J gene TRBJ2-5, with 8 bases matching TRBD2. The germline gives CDR1 LGHNA, CDR2 YNFKEQ. The CDR3 is 17 residues long. J lost 2 bases, V lost 0 bases, and 8 bases had no gene match. CDR3 loop: CASSQDQSGRGQETQYF. The CDR3, as DNA: TGTGCCAGCAGCCAAGATCAGAGCGGGAGAGGGCAAGAGACCCAGTACTTC.

This clonotype was counted once. The chain couples TRBV14 to TRBJ2-4, with D maybe TRBD1 (6 bases). In germline, CDR1 is SGHDN, CDR2 FVKESK. This CDR3 contains 16 residues. Trimming pared 0 bases from V and 2 bases from J, leaving 11 bases between. The CDR3 loop is CASSQDLTGSKNIQYF. CDR3 in DNA: TGTGCCAGCAGCCAAGACCTGACAGGCTCCAAAAACATTCAGTACTTC.

In this sample, this clonotype turned up once. The J gene is TRBJ1-6, the V gene TRBV28; D is undetermined. V dropped 6 bases and J dropped 9 bases, with 12 bases sitting between them. The CDR3 has 13 residues. The germline V gene encodes CDR1 MDHEN and CDR2 SYDVKM. The CDR3 loop reads CASSPRRSSPLHF. In nucleotides, the CDR3 is TGTGCCAGCAGCCCCCGACGGTCTTCACCCCTCCACTTT.

This clonotype has only a few counts. The chain uses TRBV15 and TRBJ2-7; D is possibly TRBD1 or TRBD2 (5 bases each). Trimming removed 0 bases at V and 5 bases at J, with 17 bases between. Germline CDR1 reads LNHNV; CDR2 reads YYDKDF (reference sequence). The length of the CDR3 is 16 residues. The CDR3, as DNA: TGTGCCACCAGCAGAGATCACGAGGGGCGCAACCACGAGCAGTACTTC. Translation gives CATSRDHEGRNHEQYF.

This chain joins TRBV5-6 and TRBJ1-1; D is possibly TRBD1 (5 bases). This CDR3 comprises 15 residues. The germline gives CDR1 SGHDT, CDR2 YYEEEE. V was shortened by 4 bases and J by 3 bases, with 16 bases between the two germline ends. CDR3 coding DNA: TGTGCCAGCAGCCCAGGGACGGGACGGGACACTGAAGCTTTCTTT. Protein sequence: CASSPGTGRDTEAFF. Supplemented by reference TRBV5-6 and TRBJ1-1, the full variable domain reads DAGVTQSPTHLIKTRGQQVTLRCSPKSGHDTVSWYQQALGQGPQFIFQYYEEEERQRGNFPDRFSGHQFPNYSSELNVNALLLGDSALYLCASSPGTGRDTEAFFGQGTRLTVV.

This clonotype was seen many times. The chain carries TRBV20-1 and TRBJ2-7, with TRBD1 as a possible D gene (6 bases). Trimming removed 0 bases from V and 5 bases from J, with 20 bases in between. Per germline, CDR1 DFQATT and CDR2 SNEGSKA (reference sequence). The CDR3 covers 16 residues. CDR3 DNA sequence: TGCAGTGCTAGAGATTCGGTAGGCAGGGGTTGGCACGAGCAGTACTTC. Translated: CSARDSVGRGWHEQYF.

This clonotype came up a few times. The chain joins TRBV29-1 to TRBJ2-1; perhaps TRBD2 as D (6 bases). This CDR3 is 16 amino acids long. Germline CDR1 SQVTM, CDR2 ANQGSEA. V lost 2 bases to trimming and J lost 9 bases, with 23 bases between them. CDR3 region: CSVELVRRGAVGEQFF. The CDR3 bases are TGCAGCGTTGAACTGGTACGCCGCGGGGCGGTTGGTGAGCAGTTCTTC.

This rearrangement joins TRBV6-5 to TRBJ2-5; either TRBD1 or TRBD2 may supply D (5 bases each). The end of the DNA fits TRBJ2-7 better, so the J call may be wrong. The CDR3 contains 14 residues. Germline CDR1 MNHEY, CDR2 SVGAGI. The DNA for the CDR3 is TGTGCCAGCAGAAAACTCGGGACCATTCCCGAGCAGTACTTC. As protein: CASRKLGTIPEQYF.

This clonotype was detected a few times. The chain is built from TRBV12-3 or TRBV12-4 and TRBJ2-5, with D possibly being TRBD2 (6 bases). This CDR3 spans 14 amino acids. V dropped 5 bases and J dropped 0 bases, with 10 bases sitting between them. CDR3 in DNA: TGTGCCAGCAGTGGGACTTTATACCAAGAGACCCAGTACTTC. This sequence encodes CASSGTLYQETQYF.

The chain couples TRBV11-2 to TRBJ1-4, with D uncertain. Germline V lookup: CDR1 SGHAT, CDR2 FQNNGV. V was clipped by 5 bases and J by 3 bases, with 10 bases between them. The length of the CDR3 is 14 residues. The CDR3 nucleotides are TGTGCCAGCAGCCCGCCTCCCCCTAATGAAAAACTGTTTTTT. It yields the protein CASSPPPPNEKLFF. Using reference TRBV11-2 and TRBJ1-4 for the parts outside the CDR3, the full variable domain is EAGVAQSPRYKIIEKRQSVAFWCNPISGHATLYWYQQILGQGPKLLIQFQNNGVVDDSQLPKDRFSAERLKGVDSTLKIQPAKLEDSAVYLCASSPPPPNEKLFFGSGTQLSVL.

In its sample, this clonotype was seen a few times. This chain links TRBV6-5 with TRBJ2-5, with 7 bases identical to TRBD1. CDR3 length: 15 residues. V lost 2 bases and J lost 0; bases outside the gene matches: 3. CDR1 is MNHEY and CDR2 is SVGAGI in the germline V gene. In nucleotides, the CDR3 is TGTGCCAGCAGTTACGGGACAGCCCACCAAGAGACCCAGTACTTC. This codes for CASSYGTAHQETQYF.

The chain combines TRBV6-5 with TRBJ2-5; D tentatively fits TRBD1 or TRBD2 (5 bases each). Looked up from germline, CDR1 is MNHEY and CDR2 is SVGAGI. The CDR3 length is 14 residues. V lost 5 bases and J 4 bases, leaving 14 bases between the germline ends. This chain's CDR3 is CASSVRDRGETQYF. The CDR3 coding sequence is TGTGCCAGCAGTGTCAGGGACCGAGGAGAGACCCAGTACTTC.

The CDR3 DNA is TGTGCCAGTTCCGACGGGACGGTCGTCTCTGGGGCCAACGTCCTGACTTTC. Translation gives CASSDGTVVSGANVLTF. The chain employs TRBV19 and TRBJ2-6, with D perhaps assigned TRBD1 or TRBD2 (5 bases each). V was clipped by 8 bases and J by 0 bases, with 17 bases between them. Per germline, CDR1 LNHDA and CDR2 SQIVND (reference sequence). CDR3 length: 17 residues.

The rearrangement joins TRBV5-1 to TRBJ1-4; the D is unclear. V was clipped by 1 base and J by 4 bases, with 5 bases between them. This CDR3 has 13 amino acids. The germline gives CDR1 SGHRS, CDR2 YFSETQ. CDR3 amino acids: CASSLRFNEKLFF. The CDR3 nucleotides read TGCGCCAGCAGCTTGAGGTTTAATGAAAAACTGTTTTTT.

A few counts support this clonotype. V gene TRBV28 combines with J gene TRBJ2-5; 7 bases align to TRBD2. J was trimmed by 1 base and V by 4 bases; bases with no gene match: 6. The CDR3 is 15 residues long. Germline V gene sequence: CDR1 MDHEN, CDR2 SYDVKM. CDR3 DNA: TGTGCCAGCAGTTCCTGGGCGGGAGCCCAAGAGACCCAGTACTTC. Its protein product is CASSSWAGAQETQYF.

The chain carries TRBV4-1 and TRBJ2-4, with D uncertain. This CDR3 has 15 amino acids. Trimming removed 2 bases at V and 0 bases at J, with 8 bases between. Germline V gene sequence: CDR1 MGHRA, CDR2 YSYEKL. In DNA, the CDR3 is TGCGCCAGCAGCCAAACTTCGGGAGCCAAAAACATTCAGTACTTC. It yields the protein CASSQTSGAKNIQYF.

The gene calls are TRBV7-3 and TRBJ2-1; weak D call: TRBD2 (6 bases). This CDR3 has 15 residues. Germline lookup yields CDR1 SGHTA and CDR2 FQGTGA. The V and J ends lost 2 bases and 1 base respectively, with 9 bases between them. CDR3 amino acids: CASSLDGTSYNEQFF. The CDR3 nucleotides are TGTGCCAGCAGCTTAGATGGGACTTCCTACAATGAGCAGTTCTTC.